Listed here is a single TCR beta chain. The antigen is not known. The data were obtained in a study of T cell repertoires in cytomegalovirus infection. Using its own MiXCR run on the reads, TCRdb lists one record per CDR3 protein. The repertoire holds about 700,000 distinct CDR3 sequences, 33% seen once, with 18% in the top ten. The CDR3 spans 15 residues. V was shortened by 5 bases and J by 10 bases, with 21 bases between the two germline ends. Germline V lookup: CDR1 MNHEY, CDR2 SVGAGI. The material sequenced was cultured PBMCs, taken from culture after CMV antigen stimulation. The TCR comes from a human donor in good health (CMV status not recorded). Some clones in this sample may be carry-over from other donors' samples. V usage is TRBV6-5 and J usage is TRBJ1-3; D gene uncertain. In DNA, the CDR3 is TGTGCCAGCAGTCGCACCGGGCCTCGTTCTGAAACCATATATTTT. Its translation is CASSRTGPRSETIYF.